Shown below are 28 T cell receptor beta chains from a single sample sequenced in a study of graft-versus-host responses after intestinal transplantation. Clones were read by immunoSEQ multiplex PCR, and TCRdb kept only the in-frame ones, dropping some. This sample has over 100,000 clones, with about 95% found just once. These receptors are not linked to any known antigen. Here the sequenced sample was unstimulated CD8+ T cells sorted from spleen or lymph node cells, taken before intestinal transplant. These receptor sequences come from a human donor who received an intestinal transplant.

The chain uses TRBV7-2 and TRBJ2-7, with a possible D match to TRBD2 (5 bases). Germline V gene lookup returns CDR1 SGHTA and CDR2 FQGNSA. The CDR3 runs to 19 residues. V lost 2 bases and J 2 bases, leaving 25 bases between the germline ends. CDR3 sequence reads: CASSLIPPGVGTTAYEQYF. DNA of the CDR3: TGTGCCAGCAGCTTAATCCCACCCGGGGTGGGCACTACCGCCTACGAGCAGTACTTC.

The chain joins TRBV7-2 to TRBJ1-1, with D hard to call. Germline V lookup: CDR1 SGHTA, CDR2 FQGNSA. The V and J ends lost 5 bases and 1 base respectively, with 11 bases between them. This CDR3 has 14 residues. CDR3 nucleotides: TGTGCCAGCAGCCCAGGTATAGGGAACACTGAAGCTTTCTTT. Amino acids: CASSPGIGNTEAFF.

CDR3 bases: TGTGCCAGCCCTAGGAGGGGGTGGGAGACCCAGTACTTC. As protein: CASPRRGWETQYF. The chain has TRBV9 and TRBJ2-5, with D perhaps given as TRBD1 or TRBD2 (6 bases each). Between the trimmed V and J ends, which lost 7 bases and 5 bases, there was a span of 15 bases. CDR3 size: 13 residues. CDR1 and CDR2 (germline): SGDLS, YYNGEE.

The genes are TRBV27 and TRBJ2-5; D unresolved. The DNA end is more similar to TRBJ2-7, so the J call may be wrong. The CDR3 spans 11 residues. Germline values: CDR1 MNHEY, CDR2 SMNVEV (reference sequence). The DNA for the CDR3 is TGTGCCAGCAGTTCCTCCTACGAGCAGTACTTC. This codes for CASSSSYEQYF.

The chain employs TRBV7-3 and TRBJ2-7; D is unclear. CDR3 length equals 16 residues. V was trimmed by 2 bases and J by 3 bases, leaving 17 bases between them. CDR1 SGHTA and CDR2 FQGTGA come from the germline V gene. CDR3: CASSLDGWGSHYEQYF. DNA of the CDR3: TGTGCCAGCAGCTTAGACGGGTGGGGATCCCACTACGAGCAGTACTTC.

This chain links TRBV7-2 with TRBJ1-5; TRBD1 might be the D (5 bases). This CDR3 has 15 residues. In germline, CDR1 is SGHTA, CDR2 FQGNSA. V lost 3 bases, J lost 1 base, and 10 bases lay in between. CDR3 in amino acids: CASSFWDGSNQPQHF. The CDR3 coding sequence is TGTGCCAGCAGCTTCTGGGACGGGAGCAATCAGCCCCAGCATTTT.

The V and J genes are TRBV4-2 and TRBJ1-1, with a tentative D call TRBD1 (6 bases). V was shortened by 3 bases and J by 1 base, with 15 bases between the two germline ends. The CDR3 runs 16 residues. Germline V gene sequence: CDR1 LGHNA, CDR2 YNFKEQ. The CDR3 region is CASSQGKRGANTEAFF. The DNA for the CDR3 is TGTGCCAGCAGCCAGGGAAAACGGGGGGCGAACACTGAAGCTTTCTTT.

CDR3 DNA: TGTGCCAGCAGCGTACCGCGGGGGGGGGAAAGCTCTGGCTACACCTTC. Its translation is CASSVPRGGESSGYTF. The V gene is TRBV9, the J gene TRBJ1-2, with D possibly matching TRBD1 (5 bases). The germline gives CDR1 SGDLS, CDR2 YYNGEE. The germline V and J ends were trimmed by 1 base and 7 bases, with 20 bases remaining between them. This CDR3 spans 16 amino acids.

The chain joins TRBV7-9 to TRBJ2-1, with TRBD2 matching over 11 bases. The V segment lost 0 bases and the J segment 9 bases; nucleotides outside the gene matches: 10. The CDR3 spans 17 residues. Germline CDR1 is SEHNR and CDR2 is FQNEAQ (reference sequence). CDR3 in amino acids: CASSLAGVAGGPGEQFF. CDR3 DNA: TGTGCCAGCAGCTTAGCAGGAGTAGCGGGAGGGCCGGGTGAGCAGTTCTTC.

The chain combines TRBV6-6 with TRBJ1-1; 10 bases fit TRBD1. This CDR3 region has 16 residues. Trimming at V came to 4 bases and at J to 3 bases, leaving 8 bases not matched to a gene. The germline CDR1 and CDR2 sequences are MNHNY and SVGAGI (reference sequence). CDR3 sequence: CASSSRSGQGDTEAFF. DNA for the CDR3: TGTGCCAGCAGTTCTCGTTCAGGACAGGGGGACACTGAAGCTTTCTTT.

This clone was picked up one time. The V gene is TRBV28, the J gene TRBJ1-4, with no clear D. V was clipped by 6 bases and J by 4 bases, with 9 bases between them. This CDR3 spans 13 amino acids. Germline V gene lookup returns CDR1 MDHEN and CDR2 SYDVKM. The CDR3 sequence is CASRESLNEKLFF. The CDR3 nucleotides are TGTGCCAGCAGGGAGAGCCTTAATGAAAAACTGTTTTTT.

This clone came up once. The CDR3 spells CASSQGLATFQETQYF. The CDR3 nucleotides read TGTGCCAGCAGCCAGGGGTTAGCCACCTTCCAAGAGACCCAGTACTTC. The chain recombines TRBV9 with TRBJ2-5, with a weak D call TRBD1 (6 bases). V was pared by 4 bases and J by 1 base, with 17 bases between. The germline CDR1 and CDR2 sequences are SGDLS and YYNGEE. The CDR3 extends over 16 amino acids.

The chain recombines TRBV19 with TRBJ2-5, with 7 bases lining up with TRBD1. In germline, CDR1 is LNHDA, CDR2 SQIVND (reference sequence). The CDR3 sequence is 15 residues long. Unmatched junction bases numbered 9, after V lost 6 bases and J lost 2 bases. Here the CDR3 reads CASSLRTGEQETQYF. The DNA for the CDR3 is TGTGCCAGTAGCCTCCGGACAGGCGAACAAGAGACCCAGTACTTC.

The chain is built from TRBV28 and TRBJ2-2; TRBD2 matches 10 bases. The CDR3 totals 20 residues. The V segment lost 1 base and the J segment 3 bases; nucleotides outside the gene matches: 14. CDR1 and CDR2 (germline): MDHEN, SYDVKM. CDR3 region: CASSLYQREGFEADTGELFF. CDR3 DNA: TGTGCCAGCAGTTTATACCAGCGGGAGGGCTTTGAGGCCGACACCGGGGAGCTGTTTTTT.

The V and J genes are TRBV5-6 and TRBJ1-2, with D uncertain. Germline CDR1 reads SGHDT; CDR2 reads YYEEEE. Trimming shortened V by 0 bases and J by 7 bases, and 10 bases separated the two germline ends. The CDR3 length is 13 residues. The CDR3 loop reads CASSLVSLGGYTF. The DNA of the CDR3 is TGTGCCAGCAGCTTGGTATCACTGGGTGGCTACACCTTC.

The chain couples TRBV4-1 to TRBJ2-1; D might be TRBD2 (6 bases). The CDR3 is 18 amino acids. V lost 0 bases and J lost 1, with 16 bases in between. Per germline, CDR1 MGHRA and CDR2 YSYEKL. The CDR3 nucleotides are TGCGCCAGCAGCCAAGACCATCGACTAGGGCGTTCCTACAATGAGCAGTTCTTC. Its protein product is CASSQDHRLGRSYNEQFF.

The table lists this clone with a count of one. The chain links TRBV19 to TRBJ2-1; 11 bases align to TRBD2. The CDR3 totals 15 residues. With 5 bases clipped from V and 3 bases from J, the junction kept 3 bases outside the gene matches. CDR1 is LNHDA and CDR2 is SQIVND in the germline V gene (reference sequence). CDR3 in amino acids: CASSLTSGNYNEQFF. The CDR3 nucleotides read TGTGCCAGTAGTCTGACTAGCGGGAACTACAATGAGCAGTTCTTC.

This chain's CDR3 is CASSFSAGDRGIQPQHF. In DNA form, the CDR3 reads TGTGCCAGCAGTTTCTCGGCGGGAGATAGAGGTATTCAGCCCCAGCATTTT. The chain has TRBV27 and TRBJ1-5; no reliable D call. Trimming shortened V by 3 bases and J by 6 bases, and 21 bases separated the two germline ends. Germline V gene data show CDR1 as MNHEY and CDR2 as SMNVEV (reference sequence). CDR3 length: 17 residues.

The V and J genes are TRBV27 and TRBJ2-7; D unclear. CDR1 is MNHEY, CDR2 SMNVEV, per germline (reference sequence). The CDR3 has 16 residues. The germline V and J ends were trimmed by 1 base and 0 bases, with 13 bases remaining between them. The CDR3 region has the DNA TGTGCCAGCAGTTTATTGAAAGGGAAGTTCTCCTACGAGCAGTACTTC. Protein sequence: CASSLLKGKFSYEQYF.

CDR3 sequence reads: CASSLAGGGYEQYF. The CDR3 bases are TGTGCCAGCAGTTTAGCGGGAGGAGGATACGAGCAGTACTTC. This chain connects TRBV27 to TRBJ2-7; 8 bases align to TRBD2. The V gene's germline CDR1 is MNHEY and CDR2 SMNVEV (reference sequence). The trim removed 2 bases at V and 4 bases at J, leaving 4 bases unmatched. This CDR3 is built from 14 residues.

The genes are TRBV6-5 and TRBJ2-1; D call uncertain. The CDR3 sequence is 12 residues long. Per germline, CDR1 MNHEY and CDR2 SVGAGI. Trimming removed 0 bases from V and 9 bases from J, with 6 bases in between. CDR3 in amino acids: CASSYSFAEQFF. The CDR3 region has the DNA TGTGCCAGCAGTTACTCGTTTGCTGAGCAGTTCTTC.

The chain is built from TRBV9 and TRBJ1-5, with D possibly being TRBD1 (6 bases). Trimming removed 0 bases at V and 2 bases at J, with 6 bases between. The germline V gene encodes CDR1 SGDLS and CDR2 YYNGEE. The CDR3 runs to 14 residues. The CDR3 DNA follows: TGTGCCAGCAGCGTAGGGACAGGCAATCAGCCCCAGCATTTT. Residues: CASSVGTGNQPQHF.

CDR3 in DNA: TGTGCCAGTAGCCTCCCAGGGGGGTACGAGCAGTACTTC. This gives the protein CASSLPGGYEQYF. The chain couples TRBV19 to TRBJ2-7; TRBD1 is a possible D gene (7 bases). Trimming removed 6 bases at V and 4 bases at J, with 13 bases between. Germline assignment: CDR1 LNHDA and CDR2 SQIVND (reference sequence). This CDR3 region has 13 residues.

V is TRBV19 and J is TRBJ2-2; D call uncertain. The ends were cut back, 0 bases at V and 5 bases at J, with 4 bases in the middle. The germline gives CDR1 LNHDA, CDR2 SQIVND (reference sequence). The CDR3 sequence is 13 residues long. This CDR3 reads CASSIDRTGELFF. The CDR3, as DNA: TGTGCCAGTAGTATAGATAGGACCGGGGAGCTGTTTTTT.

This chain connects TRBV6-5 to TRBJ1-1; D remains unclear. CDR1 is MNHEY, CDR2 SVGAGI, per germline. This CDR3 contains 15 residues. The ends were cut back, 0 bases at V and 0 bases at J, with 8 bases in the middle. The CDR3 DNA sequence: TGTGCCAGCAGTTACTCTTCTGGAATGAACACTGAAGCTTTCTTT. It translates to CASSYSSGMNTEAFF.

The CDR3 region is CASRTGLPNEKLFF. DNA for the CDR3: TGTGCCAGCAGGACAGGACTTCCCAATGAAAAACTGTTTTTT. The V call is TRBV27, the J call TRBJ1-4, with D perhaps TRBD1 (6 bases). Trimming removed 6 bases at V and 5 bases at J, with 13 bases between. CDR1 and CDR2 from the germline V gene are MNHEY and SMNVEV (reference sequence). The CDR3 is 14 amino acids. Full variable domain (missing parts from reference TRBV27 and TRBJ1-4): EAQVTQNPRYLITVTGKKLTVTCSQNMNHEYMSWYRQDPGLGLRQIYYSMNVEVTDKGDVPEGYKVSRKEKRNFPLILESPSPNQTSLYFCASRTGLPNEKLFFGSGTQLSVL.

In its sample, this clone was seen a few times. The CDR3 region has the DNA TGTGCCAGCAGTGAATTCGGGCAGGGGGGGGACGAGCAGTACTTC. It yields the protein CASSEFGQGGDEQYF. The chain uses TRBV2 and TRBJ2-7; D tentatively fits TRBD1 or TRBD2 (7 bases each). The CDR3 is made up of 15 amino acids. V was cut by 2 bases and J by 5 bases, with 16 bases left in between. CDR1 is SNHLY, CDR2 FYNNEI, per germline.

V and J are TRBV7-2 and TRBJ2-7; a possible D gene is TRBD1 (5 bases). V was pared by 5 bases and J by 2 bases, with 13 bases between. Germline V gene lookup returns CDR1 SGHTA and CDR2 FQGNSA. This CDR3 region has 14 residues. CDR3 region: CASSNSRQPYEQYF. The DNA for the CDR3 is TGTGCCAGCAGCAATTCCCGACAGCCCTACGAGCAGTACTTC.